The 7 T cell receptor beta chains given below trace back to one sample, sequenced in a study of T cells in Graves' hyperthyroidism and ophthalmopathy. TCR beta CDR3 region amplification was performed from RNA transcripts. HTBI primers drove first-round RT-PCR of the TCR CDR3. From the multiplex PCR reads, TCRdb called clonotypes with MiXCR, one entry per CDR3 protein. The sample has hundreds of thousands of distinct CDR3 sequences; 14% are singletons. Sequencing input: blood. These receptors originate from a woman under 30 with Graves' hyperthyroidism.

CDR3 residues: CASRQFDTGELFF. The DNA of the CDR3 is TGTGCCAGCAGGCAGTTCGACACCGGGGAGCTGTTTTTT. The V call is TRBV12-3 or TRBV12-4, the J call TRBJ2-2; no clear D. V was shortened by 6 bases and J by 3 bases, with 8 bases between the two germline ends. The CDR3 spans 13 residues.

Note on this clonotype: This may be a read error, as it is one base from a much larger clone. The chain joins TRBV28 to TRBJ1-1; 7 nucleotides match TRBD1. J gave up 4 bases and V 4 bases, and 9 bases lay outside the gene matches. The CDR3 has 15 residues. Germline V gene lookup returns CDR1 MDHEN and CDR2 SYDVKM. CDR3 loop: CASSSGGTVSTEAFF. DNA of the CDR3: TGTGCCAGCAGTTCAGGGGGGACAGTATCCACTGAAGCTTTCTTT. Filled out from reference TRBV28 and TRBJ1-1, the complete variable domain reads DVKVTQSSRYLVKRTGEKVFLECVQDMDHENMFWYRQDPGLGLRLIYFSYDVKMKEKGDIPEGYSVSREKKERFSLILESASTNQTSMYLCASSSGGTVSTEAFFGQGTRLTVV.

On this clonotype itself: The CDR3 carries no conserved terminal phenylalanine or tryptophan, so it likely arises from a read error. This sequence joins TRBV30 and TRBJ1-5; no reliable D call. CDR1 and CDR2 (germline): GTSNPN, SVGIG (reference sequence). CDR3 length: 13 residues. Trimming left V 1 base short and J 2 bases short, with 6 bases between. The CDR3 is CAWSESGNQPQHL. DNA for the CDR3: TGTGCCTGGAGTGAAAGCGGCAATCAGCCCCAGCATTTA.

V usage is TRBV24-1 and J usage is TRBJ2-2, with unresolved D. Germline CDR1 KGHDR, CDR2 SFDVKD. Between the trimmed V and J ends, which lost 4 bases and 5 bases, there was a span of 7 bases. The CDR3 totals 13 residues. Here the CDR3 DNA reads TGTGCCACCAGTGACGGTTGGACCGGGGAGCTGTTTTTT. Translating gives CATSDGWTGELFF.

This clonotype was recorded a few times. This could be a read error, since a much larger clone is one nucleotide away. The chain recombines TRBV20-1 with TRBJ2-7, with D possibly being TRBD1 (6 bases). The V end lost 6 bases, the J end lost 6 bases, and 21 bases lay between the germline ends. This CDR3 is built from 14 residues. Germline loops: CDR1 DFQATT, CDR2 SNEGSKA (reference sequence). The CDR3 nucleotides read TGCAGTGCCCGGAAAAAGAGTGAAGGGGGCGAGCAGTACTTC. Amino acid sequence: CSARKKSEGGEQYF.

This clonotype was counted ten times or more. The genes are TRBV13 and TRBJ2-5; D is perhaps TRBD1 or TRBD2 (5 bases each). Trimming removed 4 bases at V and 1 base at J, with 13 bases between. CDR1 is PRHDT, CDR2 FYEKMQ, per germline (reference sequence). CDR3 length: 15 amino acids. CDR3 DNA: TGTGCCAGCAGCTCCCGGGGCAGGGCCCAAGAGACCCAGTACTTC. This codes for CASSSRGRAQETQYF.

The CDR3 sequence is CASSLGGHSGNTIYF. CDR3 nucleotides: TGTGCCAGCAGCTTAGGGGGTCACTCTGGAAACACCATATATTTT. This chain links TRBV7-9 with TRBJ1-3; D ambiguous. Germline V gene sequence: CDR1 SEHNR, CDR2 FQNEAQ (reference sequence). This CDR3 is built from 15 residues. Trimming stripped 1 base from V and 0 bases from J, with 7 bases between.